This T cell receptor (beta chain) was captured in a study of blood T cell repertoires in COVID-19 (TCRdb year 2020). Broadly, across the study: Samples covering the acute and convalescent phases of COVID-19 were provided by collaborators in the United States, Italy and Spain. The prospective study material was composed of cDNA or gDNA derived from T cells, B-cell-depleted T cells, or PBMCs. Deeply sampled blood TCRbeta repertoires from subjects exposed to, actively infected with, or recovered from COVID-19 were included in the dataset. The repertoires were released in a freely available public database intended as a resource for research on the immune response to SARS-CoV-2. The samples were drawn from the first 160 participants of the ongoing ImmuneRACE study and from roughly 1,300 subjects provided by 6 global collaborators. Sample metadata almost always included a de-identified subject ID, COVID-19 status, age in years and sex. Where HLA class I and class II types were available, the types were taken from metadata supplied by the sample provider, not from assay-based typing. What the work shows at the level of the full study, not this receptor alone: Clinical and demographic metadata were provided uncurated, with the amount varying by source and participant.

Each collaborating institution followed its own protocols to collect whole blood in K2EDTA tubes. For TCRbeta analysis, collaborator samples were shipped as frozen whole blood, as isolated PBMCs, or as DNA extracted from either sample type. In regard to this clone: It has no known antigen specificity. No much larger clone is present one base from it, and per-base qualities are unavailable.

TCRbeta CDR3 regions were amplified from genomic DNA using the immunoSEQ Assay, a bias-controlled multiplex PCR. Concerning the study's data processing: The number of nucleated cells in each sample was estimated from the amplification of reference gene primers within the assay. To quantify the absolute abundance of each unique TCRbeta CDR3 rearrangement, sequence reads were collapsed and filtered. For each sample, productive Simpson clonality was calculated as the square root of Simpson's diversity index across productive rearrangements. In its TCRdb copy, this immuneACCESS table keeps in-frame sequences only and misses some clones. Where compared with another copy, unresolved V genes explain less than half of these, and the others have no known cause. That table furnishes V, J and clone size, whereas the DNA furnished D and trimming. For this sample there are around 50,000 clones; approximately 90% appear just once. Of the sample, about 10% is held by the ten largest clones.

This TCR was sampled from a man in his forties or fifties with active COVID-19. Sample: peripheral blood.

The CDR3 corresponds to CASSVEGLGYEQYF. The DNA is TGTGCCAGCAGCGTAGAGGGACTAGGCTACGAGCAGTACTTC. Recombination connected TRBV9 to TRBJ2-7; TRBD2 agrees with 8 junctional bases. Germline trimming amounts to 0 bases on V and 3 bases on J, with 2 as the count of junction bases outside the gene matches. Including cysteine and phenylalanine, the CDR3 has 14 amino acids. Just the 42-base CDR3 DNA is kept, in frame starting at base 1. The germline V gene encodes CDR1 SGDLS and CDR2 YYNGEE.